The T cell receptor beta chain under discussion was sequenced for a study of OX40 agonist ivuxolimab in advanced cancers. On the study more broadly: Ivuxolimab, an antibody that agonizes OX40 (CD134), was administered to the patients. Hepatocellular carcinoma, melanoma, renal cell or head and neck cancer affected the dose-escalation patients.

The germline CDR1 and CDR2 sequences are SEHNR and FQNEAQ (reference sequence). This CDR3 contains 15 residues. V lost 0 bases to trimming and J lost 6 bases, with 12 bases between them. Assay: immunoSEQ multiplex PCR; the TCRdb copy retains only in-frame clones and omits some. Of around 45,000 clones listed, approximately 89% are singletons. As regards this clone: Its target is unknown.

Study results and caveats: By week 6 at 0.1 to 3.0 mg/kg, blood CD4+ and CD8+ T cells had expanded clonally.

V gene TRBV7-9 combines with J gene TRBJ1-5; D unclear. This sequence was found in an adult with an advanced solid tumor such as melanoma, head and neck, liver or kidney cancer. The specimen was CD4+ or CD8+ T cells sorted from blood, collected in a trial of the OX40 agonist ivuxolimab. CDR3 amino acids: CASSLAGQEGQPQHF. CDR3 DNA: TGTGCCAGCAGCTTAGCCGGTCAGGAAGGTCAGCCCCAGCATTTT.